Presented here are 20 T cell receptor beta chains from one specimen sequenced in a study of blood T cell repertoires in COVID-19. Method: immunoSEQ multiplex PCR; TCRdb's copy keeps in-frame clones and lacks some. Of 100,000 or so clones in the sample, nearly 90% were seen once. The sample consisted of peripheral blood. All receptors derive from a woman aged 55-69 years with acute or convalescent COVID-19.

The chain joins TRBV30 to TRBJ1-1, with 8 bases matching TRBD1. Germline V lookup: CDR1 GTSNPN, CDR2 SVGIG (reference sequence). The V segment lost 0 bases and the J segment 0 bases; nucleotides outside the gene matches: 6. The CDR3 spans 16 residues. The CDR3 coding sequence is TGTGCCTGGAGTGTGGGACAGGCCAACATGAACACTGAAGCTTTCTTT. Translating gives CAWSVGQANMNTEAFF.

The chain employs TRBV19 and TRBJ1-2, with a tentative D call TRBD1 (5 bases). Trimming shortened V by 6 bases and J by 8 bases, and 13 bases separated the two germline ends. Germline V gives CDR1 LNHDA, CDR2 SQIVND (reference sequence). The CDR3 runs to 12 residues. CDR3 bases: TGTGCCAGTAGCCTGGGTGGGGGGGGCTACACCTTC. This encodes CASSLGGGGYTF. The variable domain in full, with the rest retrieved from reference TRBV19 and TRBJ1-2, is DGGITQSPKYLFRKEGQNVTLSCEQNLNHDAMYWYRQDPGQGLRLIYYSQIVNDFQKGDIAEGYSVSREKKESFPLTVTSAQKNPTAFYLCASSLGGGGYTFGSGTRLTVV.

The CDR3 spells CASRLPGQSYEQYF. CDR3 coding DNA: TGCGCCAGCAGGCTTCCGGGACAGTCCTACGAGCAGTACTTC. This chain links TRBV5-1 with TRBJ2-7; 7 nucleotides agree with TRBD1. V was pared by 5 bases and J by 1 base, with 6 bases of the junction left unmatched. Germline V gene sequence: CDR1 SGHRS, CDR2 YFSETQ. The CDR3 sequence is 14 residues long.

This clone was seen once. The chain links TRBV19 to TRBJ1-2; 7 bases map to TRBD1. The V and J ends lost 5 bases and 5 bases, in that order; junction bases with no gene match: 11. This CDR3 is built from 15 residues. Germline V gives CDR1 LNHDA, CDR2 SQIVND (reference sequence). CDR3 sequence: CASSSLQGQRYGYTF. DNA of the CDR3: TGTGCCAGTAGTTCACTTCAGGGACAGCGTTATGGCTACACCTTC.

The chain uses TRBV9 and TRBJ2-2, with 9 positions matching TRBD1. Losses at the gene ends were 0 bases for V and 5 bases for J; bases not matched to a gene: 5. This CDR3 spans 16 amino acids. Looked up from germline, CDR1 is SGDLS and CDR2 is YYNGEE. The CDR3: CASSVGGTGRTGELFF. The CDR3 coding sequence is TGTGCCAGCAGCGTAGGGGGGACAGGGCGGACCGGGGAGCTGTTTTTT.

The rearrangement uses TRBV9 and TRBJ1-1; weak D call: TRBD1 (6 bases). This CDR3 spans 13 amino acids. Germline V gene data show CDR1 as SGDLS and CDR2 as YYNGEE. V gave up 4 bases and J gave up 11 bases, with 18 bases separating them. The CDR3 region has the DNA TGTGCCAGCAGCCCCAGGACGGAAGGACAGGCTTTCTTT. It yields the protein CASSPRTEGQAFF.

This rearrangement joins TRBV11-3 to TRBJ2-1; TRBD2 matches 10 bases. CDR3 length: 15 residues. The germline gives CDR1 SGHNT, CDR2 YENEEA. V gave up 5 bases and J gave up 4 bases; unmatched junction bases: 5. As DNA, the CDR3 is TGTGCCAGCAGCCTAGCGGGGGTACCATACAATGAGCAGTTCTTC. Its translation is CASSLAGVPYNEQFF.

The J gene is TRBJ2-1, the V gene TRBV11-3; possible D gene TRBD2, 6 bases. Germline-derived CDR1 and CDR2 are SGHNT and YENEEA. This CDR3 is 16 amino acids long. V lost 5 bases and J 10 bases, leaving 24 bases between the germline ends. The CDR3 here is CASSAGKGLAGGEQFF. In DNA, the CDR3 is TGTGCCAGCAGCGCGGGGAAGGGTCTGGCGGGCGGAGAGCAGTTCTTC.

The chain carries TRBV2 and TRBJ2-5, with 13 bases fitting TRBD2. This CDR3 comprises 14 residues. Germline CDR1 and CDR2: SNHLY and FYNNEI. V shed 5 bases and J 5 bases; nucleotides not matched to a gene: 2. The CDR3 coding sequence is TGTGCCAGCAGTCGGACTAGCGGGAGTGAGACCCAGTACTTC. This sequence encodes CASSRTSGSETQYF.

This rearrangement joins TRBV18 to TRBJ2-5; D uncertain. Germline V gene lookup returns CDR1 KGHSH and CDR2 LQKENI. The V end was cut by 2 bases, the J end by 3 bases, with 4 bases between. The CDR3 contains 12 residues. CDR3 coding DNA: TGTGCCAGCTCACCATTAGAAGAGACCCAGTACTTC. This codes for CASSPLEETQYF.

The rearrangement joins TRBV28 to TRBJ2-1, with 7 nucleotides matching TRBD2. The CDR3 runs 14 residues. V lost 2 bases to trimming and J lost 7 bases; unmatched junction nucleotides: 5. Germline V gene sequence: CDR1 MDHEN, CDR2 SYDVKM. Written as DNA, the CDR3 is TGTGCCAGCAGTTTAGCGGGAGATAGGAATGAGCAGTTCTTC. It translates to CASSLAGDRNEQFF.

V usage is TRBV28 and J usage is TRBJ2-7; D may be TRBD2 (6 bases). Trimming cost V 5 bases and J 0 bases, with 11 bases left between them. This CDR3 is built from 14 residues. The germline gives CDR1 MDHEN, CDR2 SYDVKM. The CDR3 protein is CASSRGSSSYEQYF. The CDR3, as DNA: TGTGCCAGCAGTCGGGGGTCGAGCTCCTACGAGCAGTACTTC.

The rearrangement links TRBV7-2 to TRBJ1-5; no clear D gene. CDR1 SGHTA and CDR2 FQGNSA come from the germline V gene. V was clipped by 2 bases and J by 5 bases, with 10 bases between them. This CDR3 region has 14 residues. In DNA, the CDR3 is TGTGCCAGCAGCTTACTGGGAGTAGATCAGCCCCAGCATTTT. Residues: CASSLLGVDQPQHF.

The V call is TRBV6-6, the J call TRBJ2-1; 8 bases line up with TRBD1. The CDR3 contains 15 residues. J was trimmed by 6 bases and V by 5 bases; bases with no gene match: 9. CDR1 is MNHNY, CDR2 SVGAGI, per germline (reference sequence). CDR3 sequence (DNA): TGTGCCAGCAGTACCGGACAGGGTAGCGGCAATGAGCAGTTCTTC. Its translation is CASSTGQGSGNEQFF.

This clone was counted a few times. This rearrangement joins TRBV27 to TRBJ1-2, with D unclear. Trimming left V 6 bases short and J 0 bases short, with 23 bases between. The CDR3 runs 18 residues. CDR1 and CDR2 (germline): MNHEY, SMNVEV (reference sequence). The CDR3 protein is CASSPRLGVADPNYGYTF. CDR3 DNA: TGTGCCAGCAGCCCACGGTTGGGCGTGGCAGACCCTAACTATGGCTACACCTTC.

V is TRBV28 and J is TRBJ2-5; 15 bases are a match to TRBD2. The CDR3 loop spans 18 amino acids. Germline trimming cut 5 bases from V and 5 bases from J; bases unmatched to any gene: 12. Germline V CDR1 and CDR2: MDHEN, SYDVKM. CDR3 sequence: CASSPHPGLAGGSETQYF. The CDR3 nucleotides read TGTGCCAGCAGTCCACACCCCGGACTAGCGGGAGGGAGCGAGACCCAGTACTTC.

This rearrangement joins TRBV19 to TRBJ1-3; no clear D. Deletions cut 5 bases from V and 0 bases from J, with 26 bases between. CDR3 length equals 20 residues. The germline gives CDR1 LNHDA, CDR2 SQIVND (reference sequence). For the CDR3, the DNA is TGTGCCAGTAGTTCCATTGCCCCCGGTTCATCCCGTTCCTCTGGAAACACCATATATTTT. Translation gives CASSSIAPGSSRSSGNTIYF.

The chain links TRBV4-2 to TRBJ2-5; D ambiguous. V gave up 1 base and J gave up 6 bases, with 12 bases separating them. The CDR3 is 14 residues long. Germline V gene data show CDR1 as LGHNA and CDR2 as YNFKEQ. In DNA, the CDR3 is TGTGCCAGCAGCCAAGGAGGTCTAGGAAAGACCCAGTACTTC. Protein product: CASSQGGLGKTQYF.

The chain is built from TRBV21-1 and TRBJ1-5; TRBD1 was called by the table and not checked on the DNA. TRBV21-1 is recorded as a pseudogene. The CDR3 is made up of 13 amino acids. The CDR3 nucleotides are TGTGCCAGCACCACAGGGTGGAGGCAGCCCCAGCATTTT. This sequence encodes CASTTGWRQPQHF.

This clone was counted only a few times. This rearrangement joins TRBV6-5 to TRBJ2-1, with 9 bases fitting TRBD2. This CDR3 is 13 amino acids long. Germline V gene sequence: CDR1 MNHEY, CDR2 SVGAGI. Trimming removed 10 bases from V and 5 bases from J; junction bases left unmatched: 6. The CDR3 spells CATRLAGDNEQFF. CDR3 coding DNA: TGTGCCACCCGCTTAGCGGGAGACAATGAGCAGTTCTTC.